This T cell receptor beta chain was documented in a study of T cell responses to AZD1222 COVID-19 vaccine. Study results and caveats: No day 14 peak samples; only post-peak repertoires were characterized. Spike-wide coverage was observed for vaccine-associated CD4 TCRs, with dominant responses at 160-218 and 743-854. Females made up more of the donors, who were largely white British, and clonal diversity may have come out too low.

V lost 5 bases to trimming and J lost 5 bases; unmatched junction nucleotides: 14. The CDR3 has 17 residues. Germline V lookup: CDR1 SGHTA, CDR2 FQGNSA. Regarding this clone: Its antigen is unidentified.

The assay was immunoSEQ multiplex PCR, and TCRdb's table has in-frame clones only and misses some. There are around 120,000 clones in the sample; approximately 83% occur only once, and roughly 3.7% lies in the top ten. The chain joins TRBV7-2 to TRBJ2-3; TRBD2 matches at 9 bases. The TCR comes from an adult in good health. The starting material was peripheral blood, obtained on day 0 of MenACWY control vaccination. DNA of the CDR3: TGTGCCAGCAGCCCACGACCTAGCGGGGCGGGGCGAGATACGCAGTATTTT. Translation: CASSPRPSGAGRDTQYF.